This record looks at one T cell receptor (beta chain) sequence and its context. What it recognizes is unknown. TCR beta CDR3 region amplification was performed from RNA transcripts. First-round RT-PCR of the TCR CDR3 relied on the HTBI primer set. TCRdb re-analysed the multiplex PCR reads in MiXCR, keeping a single row per CDR3 protein. The table records some 400,000 distinct CDR3 sequences, over 11% of them present only once. This sample was included in a study of T cells in Graves' hyperthyroidism and ophthalmopathy. The CDR3 covers 16 residues. The ends were cut back, 4 bases at V and 5 bases at J, with 18 bases in the middle. Study-wide findings and caveats: Among clonotypes expanded in thyroid above 0.001, most were also found in blood. Using 13 V-J features, a model discriminated ophthalmopathy from stable hyperthyroidism.

Stable Graves' hyperthyroidism denoted no ophthalmopathy progression over 18 months. Used for diagnoses were clinical symptoms, serum thyroxine and TRAb, thyroid ultrasound and orbital computed tomography. The specimen sequenced was blood. The clonotype comes from a woman aged 55-69 years with Graves' hyperthyroidism. V is TRBV12-3 or TRBV12-4 and J is TRBJ2-1; TRBD2 might be the D (6 bases). The CDR3 here is CASSSGTRTINNEQFF. In DNA form, the CDR3 reads TGTGCCAGCAGTTCAGGGACTCGTACAATCAACAATGAGCAGTTCTTC.